This T cell receptor (beta chain) is drawn from a study of PD-1 blockade in classical Hodgkin lymphoma. For the study at large: It was nivolumab at 3 mg/kg, given intravenously every 2 weeks, that patients received.

Produced via immunoSEQ multiplex PCR; TCRdb's table is partial and in-frame only. This table has roughly 96,000 clones, more than 85% appearing once. Whole-study results and caveats: Whatever underlies the repertoire differences (possibly disease activity or prior therapy) remains undefined.

The germline V gene has CDR1 SGHNT and CDR2 YENEEA. The CDR3 sequence is 13 residues long. Trimming took 1 base from V and 2 from J, leaving 5 bases between them. Details on this clone: The antigen is not known.

The time point here: cycle 4 day 1 (C4D1), after less than 7 weeks of nivolumab. In every patient, relapse followed autologous stem cell transplantation, while exposure to brentuximab vedotin differed. Complete response, partial response or progressive disease were the best responses. Here the sequenced sample was peripheral blood mononuclear cells (PBMCs), taken before the fourth cycle of nivolumab. This TCR derives from a human donor with classical Hodgkin lymphoma. The V and J genes are TRBV11-3 and TRBJ2-5; D is undetermined. The CDR3 DNA reads as TGTGCCAGCAGCTTAGCGGTGCAAGAGACCCAGTACTTC. Encoded protein: CASSLAVQETQYF.